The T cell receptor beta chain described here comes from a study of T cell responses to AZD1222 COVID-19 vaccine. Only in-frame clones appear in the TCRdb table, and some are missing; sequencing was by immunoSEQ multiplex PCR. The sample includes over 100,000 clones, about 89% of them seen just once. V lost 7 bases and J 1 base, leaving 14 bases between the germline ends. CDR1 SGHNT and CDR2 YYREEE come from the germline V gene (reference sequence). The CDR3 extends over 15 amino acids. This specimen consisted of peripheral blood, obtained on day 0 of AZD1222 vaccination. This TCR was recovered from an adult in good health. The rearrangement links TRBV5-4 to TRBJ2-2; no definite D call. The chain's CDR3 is CASATVVRNTGELFF. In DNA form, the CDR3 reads TGTGCCAGCGCAACAGTGGTCCGGAACACCGGGGAGCTGTTTTTT.